A selection of T cell receptor beta chains follows, all from one sample in a study of blood T cell repertoires in COVID-19. Data came from immunoSEQ multiplex PCR; TCRdb stores just in-frame clones and leaves some out. Of roughly 120,000 clones listed, more than 75% are singletons. The material sequenced was peripheral blood. The receptors were gathered from a woman between 65 and 79 years old with acute or convalescent COVID-19. The conserved cysteine and the conserved F or W are not part of the CDR3 here. The D gene is left open where the match is weak.

>NA|TRBJ2-7|TRBV5-1
ASSLELTYEQY
>NA|TRBJ1-6|TRBV7-9
ASSELNSPLH
>NA|TRBJ2-5|TRBV6-1
ASSDRILPRVRETQY
>TRBD1|TRBJ2-7|TRBV20-1
SASKGTGAYEQY
>NA|TRBJ1-2|TRBV28
ASSLLSATAFYGYT
>NA|TRBJ1-5|TRBV6-6
ASSDPAEEGNQPQH
>TRBD1|TRBJ1-2|TRBV4-1
ASSQMTGGNLYYGYT
>NA|TRBJ2-2|TRBV19
ASRFGGYTGELF
>NA|TRBJ2-3|TRBV28
ASSLSGRTDTQY
>TRBD1|TRBJ1-6|TRBV5-6
ASSLVTGEPLH
>TRBD1|TRBJ1-4|TRBV6-4
ASGSRDRGPEKLF
>NA|TRBJ1-2|TRBV30
AGRTSANYGYT
>NA|TRBJ1-6|TRBV2
ASSGQGYNSPLH
>NA|TRBJ1-5|TRBV28
ASSFGTTSQPQH
>TRBD1|TRBJ2-7|TRBV6-6
ASSTRRGPAYEQY
>TRBD1|TRBJ2-7|TRBV5-6
ASRRRTGQGSEQY
>NA|TRBJ1-1|TRBV7-9
ASSPNAQDRRNTEAF
>NA|TRBJ1-1|TRBV29-1
SVEIQNTEAF
>TRBD2|TRBJ2-1|TRBV2
ASRSDSGTSAYNEQF
>NA|TRBJ1-2|TRBV4-1
ASSREGSTNYGYT
>TRBD1|TRBJ1-2|TRBV6-2/TRBV6-3
ASSYNPSPRTGANYGYT
>TRBD2|TRBJ2-3|TRBV11-2
ASSFLPSGVVTPDTQY
>NA|TRBJ1-1|TRBV7-9
ASSSPGEGDEAF
>NA|TRBJ1-1|TRBV30
AWSVTGSTEAF
>NA|TRBJ1-1|TRBV6-1
ASSEAAGANTEAF
>NA|TRBJ1-6|TRBV5-5
ASSLSGDSPLH
>NA|TRBJ1-1|TRBV7-6
ASSSGGKAF
>NA|TRBJ2-7|TRBV6-1
ASSEALAYYEQY
>NA|TRBJ1-5|TRBV12-3/TRBV12-4
ASSGGVHQPQH
>TRBD1|TRBJ1-2|TRBV29-1
SAGGTGGFGYGYT
>NA|TRBJ1-1|TRBV3-1/TRBV3-2
ASSPSPGNTEAF
>NA|TRBJ2-2|TRBV7-2
ASSYLGRAGELF
>NA|TRBJ1-2|TRBV7-9
ASSTSSRAGANYGYT
>NA|TRBJ2-7|TRBV10-3
AISVGGGNYEQY
>NA|TRBJ2-7|TRBV27
ASRNRQAGDEQY
>TRBD1|TRBJ1-5|TRBV27
ASSSGTGGSQPQH
>NA|TRBJ1-1|TRBV12-3/TRBV12-4
ASSRSRVAEAF
>NA|TRBJ1-5|TRBV7-9
ASSLAGARGNQPQH
>NA|TRBJ1-2|TRBV7-6
ASSPRSGTINYGYT
>TRBD1|TRBJ1-5|TRBV24-1
ATSPIGTEDSNQPQH
>NA|TRBJ1-5|TRBV5-6
ASSFSGVGNQPQH
>NA|TRBJ1-2|TRBV5-1
AGDRDLHGYT
>NA|TRBJ1-6|TRBV27
ASSLAGYYNSPLH
>NA|TRBJ2-3|TRBV6-5
ATRPGSSTDTQY
>TRBD1|TRBJ1-5|TRBV10-1
ASIPGQGGQPQH
>NA|TRBJ2-3|TRBV11-2
ASSWARPGTSADTQY
>TRBD1|TRBJ2-7|TRBV29-1
SVATGGSFYEQY
>NA|TRBJ1-2|TRBV27
ASRFRNNYGYT
>TRBD1|TRBJ1-5|TRBV28
ASSSPDRGKDQPQH
>TRBD2|TRBJ2-4|TRBV7-9
ASSSGLAGALAKNIQY
>NA|TRBJ2-3|TRBV7-6
ASSLSASTDTQY
>TRBD1|TRBJ2-5|TRBV30
AWEGQGFSETQY
>TRBD1|TRBJ1-6|TRBV3-1/TRBV3-2
ASSLQTGANSPLH